This T cell receptor (beta chain) appears in the sequencing data of a study of regulatory T cells in long-lasting Graves disease. Study conclusions and caveats: Limited sample numbers may have lowered accuracy.

Investigators prepared the TCR beta libraries by applying iRepertoire HTBI primers and Arm-PCR of CDR3 regions. Via MiXCR, TCRdb re-called the multiplex PCR reads, giving one row per CDR3 protein. Among hundreds of thousands of distinct CDR3 sequences listed, about 16% were seen once. CDR3 size: 16 residues. Trimming took off 0 bases at V and 5 bases at J, with 14 bases between the two ends. Germline V gene sequence: CDR1 SGHDN, CDR2 FVKESK. With regard to this clonotype: Its antigen is unidentified.

This sample's time point: newly diagnosed GD, antithyroid drugs for less than 3 months. TCR sequences were obtained from RNA taken from PBMCs. Enrollment of patients was through an endocrinology department in Xi'an, China. The same sample was also used in a study of T cells in Graves' hyperthyroidism and ophthalmopathy.

The V and J genes are TRBV14 and TRBJ2-1; no firm D call. The sequence was obtained from a woman aged 35 to 59 with Graves disease. The sequencing here drew on peripheral blood mononuclear cells (PBMCs), taken at new diagnosis, from a patient treated with antithyroid drugs. CDR3 nucleotides: TGTGCCAGCAGCCAAGATATTATAGTGCGTAACAATGAGCAGTTCTTC. Protein: CASSQDIIVRNNEQFF. Filled out from reference TRBV14 and TRBJ2-1, the complete variable domain reads EAGVTQFPSHSVIEKGQTVTLRCDPISGHDNLYWYRRVMGKEIKFLLHFVKESKQDESGMPNNRFLAERTGGTYSTLKVQPAELEDSGVYFCASSQDIIVRNNEQFFGPGTRLTVL.